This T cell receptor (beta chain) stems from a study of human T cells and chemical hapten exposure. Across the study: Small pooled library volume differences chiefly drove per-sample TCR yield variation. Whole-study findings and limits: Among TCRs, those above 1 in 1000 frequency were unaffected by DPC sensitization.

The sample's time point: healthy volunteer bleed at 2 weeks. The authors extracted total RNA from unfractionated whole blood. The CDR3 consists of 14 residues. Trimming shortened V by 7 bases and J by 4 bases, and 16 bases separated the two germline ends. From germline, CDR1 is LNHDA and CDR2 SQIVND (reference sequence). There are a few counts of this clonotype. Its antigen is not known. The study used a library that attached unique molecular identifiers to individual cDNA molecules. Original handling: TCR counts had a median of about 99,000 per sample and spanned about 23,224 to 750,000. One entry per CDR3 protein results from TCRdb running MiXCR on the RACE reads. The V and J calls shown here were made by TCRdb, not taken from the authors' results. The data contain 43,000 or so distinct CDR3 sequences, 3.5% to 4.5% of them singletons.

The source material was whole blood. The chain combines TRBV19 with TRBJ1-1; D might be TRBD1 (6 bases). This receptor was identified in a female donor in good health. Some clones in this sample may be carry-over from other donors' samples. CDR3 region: CASKGLTGSTEAFF. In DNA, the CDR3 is TGTGCCAGTAAGGGGTTGACAGGCAGCACTGAAGCTTTCTTT.